A single sample is the source of the 26 T cell receptor beta chains below, sequenced in a study of cytomegalovirus exposure and HLA in healthy donors (dated by TCRdb to 2016 to 2017). Library preparation employed the immunoSEQ multiplex PCR assay. Here the immuneACCESS table is served through TCRdb, limited to in-frame sequences with V and J called. Missing clones are a known gap in these copies; in checked studies unresolved V genes cover under half, and the rest lacks a known reason. A total of about 170,000 clones appear in this sample, 75% to 90% of them only once. The ten largest clones add up to 2% to 2.5% of the sample. The specimen was PBMCs. The receptors derive from a woman younger than 30 in good health and CMV-seronegative.

Remarks on this clone: The same CDR3 also results from other DNA sequences found in this sample. The chain combines TRBV4-3 with TRBJ2-3; maybe TRBD2 (5 bases). CDR3 length: 15 residues. Germline V gives CDR1 LGHNA, CDR2 YSLEER. V was pared by 0 bases and J by 0 bases, with 7 bases between. The CDR3: CASSQDRGSTDTQYF. CDR3 sequence (DNA): TGCGCCAGCAGCCAAGATCGAGGGAGCACAGATACGCAGTATTTT.

This clone was observed a handful of times. The rearrangement links TRBV6-5 to TRBJ2-6; D unclear. The V and J ends lost 2 bases and 0 bases respectively, with 5 bases between them. Germline loops: CDR1 MNHEY, CDR2 SVGAGI. The CDR3 loop spans 15 amino acids. This CDR3 reads CASSYDTSGANVLTF. The CDR3, as DNA: TGTGCCAGCAGTTACGACACCTCTGGGGCCAACGTCCTGACTTTC.

The J gene is TRBJ2-1, the V gene TRBV4-3, with 9 bases aligning to TRBD2. Germline V gene lookup returns CDR1 LGHNA and CDR2 YSLEER. This CDR3 has 18 amino acids. V was pared by 3 bases and J by 7 bases, with 16 bases of the junction left unmatched. CDR3 nucleotide sequence: TGCGCCAGCAGCCATTTTGTGGCGAGGACTAGCGCTGCGAATGAGCAGTTCTTC. This encodes CASSHFVARTSAANEQFF.

This clone was recorded only once. The CDR3 DNA reads TGTGCCAGCAGCCATCCCTGGGGGCAGGGGAAGAGCGGGGAGCTGTTTTTT. It codes for CASSHPWGQGKSGELFF. The genes are TRBV4-2 and TRBJ2-2; maybe TRBD1 (6 bases). The CDR3 runs 17 residues. Germline lookup yields CDR1 LGHNA and CDR2 YNFKEQ. V was shortened by 3 bases and J by 7 bases, with 21 bases between the two germline ends.

The table lists this clone with a count of one. This chain uses TRBV4-2 with TRBJ2-1; 11 nucleotides match TRBD2. Germline CDR1 and CDR2: LGHNA and YNFKEQ. The length of the CDR3 is 18 residues. V gave up 2 bases and J gave up 8 bases; unmatched junction bases: 14. The CDR3 sequence is CASSQPPRSSGRTHEQFF. The CDR3 DNA is TGTGCCAGCAGCCAACCCCCTCGGTCTAGCGGGAGGACCCATGAGCAGTTCTTC.

This chain joins TRBV6-5 and TRBJ2-2, with TRBD2 identical over 7 bases. The germline CDR1 and CDR2 sequences are MNHEY and SVGAGI. V lost 8 bases and J lost 5; bases outside the gene matches: 8. The CDR3 has 14 amino acids. The CDR3, as DNA: TGTGCCAGCTCGGGGGGTGTGAGAACCGGGGAGCTGTTTTTT. It translates to CASSGGVRTGELFF.

The rearrangement uses TRBV9 and TRBJ2-5; 14 nucleotides agree with TRBD2. Germline V gene sequence: CDR1 SGDLS, CDR2 YYNGEE. The CDR3 is made up of 16 amino acids. V lost 4 bases, J lost 5 bases, and 7 bases stayed unmatched. This chain's CDR3 is CASSPRGLAGEETQYF. The CDR3 DNA sequence: TGTGCCAGCAGCCCCAGGGGACTAGCGGGAGAGGAGACCCAGTACTTC.

The rearrangement uses TRBV27 and TRBJ2-3; 7 bases match TRBD2. In germline, CDR1 is MNHEY, CDR2 SMNVEV (reference sequence). CDR3 size: 17 residues. After removal of 7 bases from V and 3 bases from J, the junction contained 16 bases not matched to a gene. The CDR3 DNA follows: TGTGCCAGCAACGGACTCACAAATAGAGCGGGAACAGATACGCAGTATTTT. Translation gives CASNGLTNRAGTDTQYF.

The chain uses TRBV19 and TRBJ1-1; D unresolved. Germline V lookup: CDR1 LNHDA, CDR2 SQIVND (reference sequence). Trimming took 6 bases from V and 1 from J, leaving 18 bases between them. There are 16 residues in the CDR3. The CDR3 is CASSHYAPPGNTEAFF. The CDR3 DNA reads as TGTGCCAGTAGCCATTATGCCCCACCCGGGAACACTGAAGCTTTCTTT.

The V and J genes are TRBV27 and TRBJ2-2; D gene uncertain. The germline gives CDR1 MNHEY, CDR2 SMNVEV (reference sequence). CDR3 length: 14 amino acids. Deletions cut 3 bases from V and 4 bases from J, with 9 bases between. The chain's CDR3 is CASSFRLATGELFF. The CDR3 coding sequence is TGTGCCAGCAGTTTTCGATTAGCCACCGGGGAGCTGTTTTTT.

This clone was counted only a few times. J is TRBJ2-1 and V is TRBV5-1; 10 bases agree with TRBD1. CDR1 SGHRS and CDR2 YFSETQ come from the germline V gene. V trimming: 3 bases; J trimming: 6 bases; junction bases outside the gene matches: 6. This CDR3 is 15 amino acids long. CDR3 sequence reads: CASSSGQGDRNEQFF. In nucleotides, the CDR3 is TGCGCCAGCAGCTCTGGACAGGGGGACCGCAATGAGCAGTTCTTC.

This chain links TRBV7-6 with TRBJ2-3, with 7 bases identical to TRBD1. The CDR3 contains 17 residues. J lost 0 bases, V lost 3 bases, and 9 bases had no gene match. Germline V gives CDR1 SGHVS, CDR2 FNYEAQ. CDR3 coding DNA: TGTGCCAGCAGCTTTAAGACAGGGAGTGTGAGCACAGATACGCAGTATTTT. It is translated as CASSFKTGSVSTDTQYF.

V is TRBV6-5 and J is TRBJ2-1; TRBD2 might be the D (6 bases). CDR1 is MNHEY, CDR2 SVGAGI, per germline. The CDR3 contains 14 residues. The V gene lost 2 bases and the J gene lost 6 bases, with 11 bases spanning the gap. The CDR3: CASSYRGGPNEQFF. The CDR3, as DNA: TGTGCCAGCAGTTACCGGGGAGGCCCCAATGAGCAGTTCTTC.

This chain uses TRBV7-9 with TRBJ2-3; 11 bases fit TRBD2. After removal of 5 bases from V and 4 bases from J, the junction contained 8 bases not matched to a gene. Looked up from germline, CDR1 is SEHNR and CDR2 is FQNEAQ (reference sequence). The CDR3 is made up of 16 amino acids. CDR3: CASSRGVLAGADTQYF. The CDR3 DNA follows: TGTGCCAGCAGCCGGGGGGTACTAGCGGGGGCAGATACGCAGTATTTT.

This clone was seen a handful of times. The chain uses TRBV7-2 and TRBJ1-2, with 8 bases aligning to TRBD1. The CDR3 runs 13 residues. Germline V lookup: CDR1 SGHTA, CDR2 FQGNSA. Losses at the gene ends were 5 bases for V and 8 bases for J; bases not matched to a gene: 7. The CDR3 region has the DNA TGTGCCAGCAGCAGCAGACAGGGGAAGGGCTACACCTTC. This codes for CASSSRQGKGYTF. The full variable domain, with the rest looked up from reference TRBV7-2 and TRBJ1-2, is GAGVSQSPSNKVTEKGKDVELRCDPISGHTALYWYRQSLGQGLEFLIYFQGNSAPDKSGLPSDRFSAERTGGSVSTLTIQRTQQEDSAVYLCASSSRQGKGYTFGSGTRLTVV.

The CDR3 bases are TGTGCCAGCAGCAAGGATCTGGCCGGGGGACGGAACGAGCAGTACTTC. It is translated as CASSKDLAGGRNEQYF. The chain joins TRBV5-4 to TRBJ2-7, with D perhaps TRBD2 (6 bases). Germline-derived CDR1 and CDR2 are SGHNT and YYREEE (reference sequence). The CDR3 length is 16 residues. V shed 4 bases and J shed 5 bases, with 22 bases lying between them.

The CDR3 sequence: CASSPRGTGKTYEQYF. The CDR3, as DNA: TGTGCCAGCAGCCCTAGGGGGACAGGGAAGACCTACGAGCAGTACTTC. The chain combines TRBV7-9 with TRBJ2-7, with 9 bases aligning to TRBD1. The CDR3 runs 16 residues. V lost 5 bases to trimming and J lost 2 bases; unmatched junction nucleotides: 10. Germline V gene sequence: CDR1 SEHNR, CDR2 FQNEAQ (reference sequence).

The gene calls are TRBV4-1 and TRBJ2-7; D remains unclear. CDR3 size: 17 residues. The germline CDR1 and CDR2 sequences are MGHRA and YSYEKL. V was cut by 4 bases and J by 4 bases, with 23 bases left in between. The chain's CDR3 is CASSPLNAGSENYEQYF. The CDR3 nucleotides are TGCGCCAGCAGCCCATTAAACGCAGGCTCCGAAAATTACGAGCAGTACTTC.

The V call is TRBV7-2, the J call TRBJ1-2; D is uncertain. CDR1 and CDR2 (germline): SGHTA, FQGNSA. The V and J ends lost 1 base and 6 bases respectively, with 15 bases between them. The CDR3 consists of 15 residues. CDR3 residues: CASSLDQVGSHGYTF. CDR3 in DNA: TGTGCCAGCAGCTTAGATCAGGTGGGCAGTCATGGCTACACCTTC. Full variable domain (outside the CDR3, taken from reference TRBV7-2 and TRBJ1-2): GAGVSQSPSNKVTEKGKDVELRCDPISGHTALYWYRQSLGQGLEFLIYFQGNSAPDKSGLPSDRFSAERTGGSVSTLTIQRTQQEDSAVYLCASSLDQVGSHGYTFGSGTRLTVV.

This clone has a single count. The rearrangement links TRBV15 to TRBJ2-1; D is ambiguous. The germline V and J ends were trimmed by 2 bases and 3 bases, with 5 bases remaining between them. The germline V gene has CDR1 LNHNV and CDR2 YYDKDF (reference sequence). The CDR3 extends over 13 amino acids. Here the CDR3 DNA reads TGTGCCACCAGCAGACCCTACTACAATGAGCAGTTCTTC. This encodes CATSRPYYNEQFF.

This clone has only one observation. The chain combines TRBV29-1 with TRBJ1-2, with 9 bases matching TRBD1. Germline assignment: CDR1 SQVTM and CDR2 ANQGSEA. The CDR3 is 15 amino acids. V trimming: 6 bases; J trimming: 5 bases; junction bases outside the gene matches: 13. The CDR3 DNA reads as TGCAGCGTCGTCGGACAGGGGCGCAAAGGGTATGGCTACACCTTC. This codes for CSVVGQGRKGYGYTF.

V and J are TRBV18 and TRBJ1-1; D possibly corresponds to TRBD1 (5 bases). The V end was cut by 8 bases, the J end by 5 bases, with 18 bases between. The CDR3 length is 14 residues. Germline values: CDR1 KGHSH, CDR2 LQKENI. The CDR3 sequence is CASLQSSGETEAFF. CDR3 nucleotide sequence: TGTGCCAGCCTACAGAGTTCGGGGGAGACTGAAGCTTTCTTT.

J is TRBJ2-2 and V is TRBV27; 7 bases are a match to TRBD1. The CDR3 contains 15 residues. CDR1 is MNHEY, CDR2 SMNVEV, per germline (reference sequence). J lost 4 bases, V lost 6 bases, and 8 bases had no gene match. The chain's CDR3 is CASSQTGLGTGELFF. CDR3 bases: TGTGCCAGCAGCCAGACAGGGTTGGGCACCGGGGAGCTGTTTTTT.

The rearrangement joins TRBV19 to TRBJ1-5; 8 nucleotides align to TRBD1. The CDR3 sequence is 13 residues long. Germline V gene sequence: CDR1 LNHDA, CDR2 SQIVND (reference sequence). V shed 9 bases and J 6 bases; nucleotides not matched to a gene: 7. CDR3 DNA sequence: TGTGCCAGCACCCTCAGGGGGCCTCAGCCCCAGCATTTT. This sequence encodes CASTLRGPQPQHF.

The gene calls are TRBV6-5 and TRBJ1-2; 9 bases match TRBD1. Looked up from germline, CDR1 is MNHEY and CDR2 is SVGAGI. This CDR3 spans 16 amino acids. Losses at the gene ends were 3 bases for V and 7 bases for J; bases not matched to a gene: 12. CDR3 sequence: CASSYPRTGVEGGYTF. For the CDR3, the DNA is TGTGCCAGCAGTTATCCAAGGACAGGGGTCGAGGGTGGCTACACCTTC.

V usage is TRBV9 and J usage is TRBJ1-1; 10 positions agree with TRBD1. The germline gives CDR1 SGDLS, CDR2 YYNGEE. The CDR3 extends over 18 amino acids. The junction had 10 bases not matched to a gene; V was cut back by 0 bases and J by 2 bases. The CDR3 here is CASSVGPLDRGQNTEAFF. DNA for the CDR3: TGTGCCAGCAGCGTAGGCCCCCTAGACAGGGGGCAAAACACTGAAGCTTTCTTT. Together with reference TRBV9 and TRBJ1-1, the CDR3 gives the full variable domain: DSGVTQTPKHLITATGQRVTLRCSPRSGDLSVYWYQQSLDQGLQFLIQYYNGEERAKGNILERFSAQQFPDLHSELNLSSLELGDSALYFCASSVGPLDRGQNTEAFFGQGTRLTVV.